These 10 T cell receptor beta chains were sequenced from one sample in a study of OX40 agonist ivuxolimab in advanced cancers. The data were produced by immunoSEQ multiplex PCR, yet TCRdb's version contains in-frame clones alone and is incomplete. The sample consists of approximately 68,000 clones, roughly 90% of them appearing once. Sequencing used CD4+ or CD8+ T cells sorted from blood, obtained in a trial of the OX40 agonist ivuxolimab. These TCRs come from an adult with an advanced solid tumor such as melanoma, head and neck, liver or kidney cancer.

The chain joins TRBV27 to TRBJ2-7; D is perhaps TRBD1 (6 bases). V dropped 3 bases and J dropped 2 bases, with 11 bases sitting between them. In germline, CDR1 is MNHEY, CDR2 SMNVEV (reference sequence). The CDR3 is made up of 14 amino acids. CDR3 region: CASSFTDSPYEQYF. DNA of the CDR3: TGTGCCAGCAGTTTCACGGACAGTCCCTACGAGCAGTACTTC.

The chain joins TRBV9 to TRBJ2-3; 11 bases match TRBD1. The J segment lost 3 bases and the V segment lost 4 bases, leaving 7 bases of the junction unmatched. CDR1 is SGDLS, CDR2 YYNGEE, per germline. This CDR3 contains 16 residues. This CDR3 is CASSPGGQGETDTQYF. The CDR3 coding sequence is TGTGCCAGCAGCCCCGGGGGACAGGGGGAAACAGATACGCAGTATTTT.

V usage is TRBV13 and J usage is TRBJ2-7; possibly TRBD1 for D (6 bases). CDR1 and CDR2 (germline): PRHDT, FYEKMQ (reference sequence). The CDR3 spans 15 residues. Trimming removed 1 base from V and 7 bases from J, with 17 bases in between. As DNA, the CDR3 is TGTGCCAGCAGCTTAGCCTGGGCAGGGGAAGGTGAGCAGTACTTC. Amino acids: CASSLAWAGEGEQYF.

The rearrangement joins TRBV18 to TRBJ2-7; D is undetermined. The germline V gene encodes CDR1 KGHSH and CDR2 LQKENI. The V end was cut by 0 bases, the J end by 3 bases, with 6 bases between. The CDR3 has 13 amino acids. CDR3 in amino acids: CASSPPLSYEQYF. The CDR3 DNA reads TGTGCCAGCTCACCACCCCTGAGCTACGAGCAGTACTTC.

A note on this clone: At the DNA level, this CDR3 is encoded by other sequences in the same sample as well. V and J are TRBV9 and TRBJ1-5; D gene uncertain. Trimming took off 4 bases at V and 2 bases at J, with 10 bases between the two ends. From germline, CDR1 is SGDLS and CDR2 YYNGEE. The CDR3 spans 14 residues. For the CDR3, the DNA is TGTGCCAGCAGCCCAGGAGGTGGCAATCAGCCCCAGCATTTT. This encodes CASSPGGGNQPQHF.

The chain links TRBV7-5 to TRBJ1-5. TRBV7-5 is marked as a pseudogene. The CDR3 runs to 16 residues. DNA of the CDR3: TGTGTCAGAAGCTTAAGCACGGCTTATAGCAATCAGCCCCAGCATTTT. Its translation: CVRSLSTAYSNQPQHF.

The chain carries TRBV5-1 and TRBJ2-5, with 8 bases fitting TRBD1. V dropped 4 bases and J dropped 5; count of bases not matched to a gene: 4. Germline V gene lookup returns CDR1 SGHRS and CDR2 YFSETQ. This CDR3 is 13 amino acids long. CDR3 region: CASSPDRGETQYF. The CDR3 DNA sequence: TGCGCCAGCAGCCCAGACAGGGGTGAGACCCAGTACTTC.

The genes are TRBV14 and TRBJ2-3; 11 positions agree with TRBD1. The CDR3 spans 15 residues. Germline CDR1 reads SGHDN; CDR2 reads FVKESK. After removal of 3 bases from V and 4 bases from J, the junction contained 3 bases not matched to a gene. This CDR3 reads CASSQDRGLSDTQYF. The CDR3 DNA reads TGTGCCAGCAGCCAGGACAGGGGGCTGTCAGATACGCAGTATTTT.

In its sample, this clone was seen once. The chain uses TRBV9 and TRBJ1-1, with 7 bases identical to TRBD1. J lost 1 base, V lost 7 bases, and 1 base had no gene match. Germline V lookup: CDR1 SGDLS, CDR2 YYNGEE. The CDR3 sequence is 12 residues long. The chain's CDR3 is CASGTANTEAFF. CDR3 DNA sequence: TGTGCCAGCGGGACAGCGAACACTGAAGCTTTCTTT. The variable domain in full, with the rest retrieved from reference TRBV9 and TRBJ1-1, is DSGVTQTPKHLITATGQRVTLRCSPRSGDLSVYWYQQSLDQGLQFLIQYYNGEERAKGNILERFSAQQFPDLHSELNLSSLELGDSALYFCASGTANTEAFFGQGTRLTVV.

This clone was seen only once. The DNA for the CDR3 is TGCGCCAGCAGCACGGGGGCGGTCGCAGATACGCAGTATTTT. Translating it yields CASSTGAVADTQYF. V and J are TRBV4-1 and TRBJ2-3; TRBD1 or TRBD2 may be the D gene (6 bases each). The CDR3 runs to 14 residues. Germline lookup yields CDR1 MGHRA and CDR2 YSYEKL. Trimming pared 5 bases from V and 4 bases from J, leaving 13 bases between.